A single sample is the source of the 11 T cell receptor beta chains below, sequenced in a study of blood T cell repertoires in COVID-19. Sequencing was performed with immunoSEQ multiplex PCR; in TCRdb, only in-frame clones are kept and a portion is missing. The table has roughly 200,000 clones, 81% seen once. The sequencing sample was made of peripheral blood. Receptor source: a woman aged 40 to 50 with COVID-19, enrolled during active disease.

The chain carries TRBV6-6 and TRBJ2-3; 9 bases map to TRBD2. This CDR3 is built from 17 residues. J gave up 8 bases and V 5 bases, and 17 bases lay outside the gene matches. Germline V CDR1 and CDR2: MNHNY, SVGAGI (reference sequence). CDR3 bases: TGTGCCAGCAGTCCCACTCGGAGTAGCGGGAGAGTAGCTACGCAGTATTTT. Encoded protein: CASSPTRSSGRVATQYF.

The CDR3 protein is CASSQTGNTAKNIQYF. The DNA of the CDR3 is TGTGCCAGCAGCCAAACGGGAAATACAGCCAAAAACATTCAGTACTTC. The V and J genes are TRBV4-2 and TRBJ2-4, with D maybe TRBD2 (5 bases). The germline gives CDR1 LGHNA, CDR2 YNFKEQ. V shed 2 bases and J shed 0 bases, with 11 bases lying between them. The CDR3 sequence is 16 residues long.

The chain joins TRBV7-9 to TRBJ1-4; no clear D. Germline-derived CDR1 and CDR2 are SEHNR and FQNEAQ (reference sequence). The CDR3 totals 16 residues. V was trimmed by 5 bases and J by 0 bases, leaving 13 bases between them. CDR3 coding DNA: TGTGCCAGCAGCCCGGGAGGTCCTGCAACTAATGAAAAACTGTTTTTT. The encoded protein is CASSPGGPATNEKLFF.

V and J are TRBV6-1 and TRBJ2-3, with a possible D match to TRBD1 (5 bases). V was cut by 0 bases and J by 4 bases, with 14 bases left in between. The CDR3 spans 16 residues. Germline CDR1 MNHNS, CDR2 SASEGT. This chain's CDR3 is CASSEASAGFPDTQYF. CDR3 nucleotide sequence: TGTGCCAGCAGTGAAGCTTCGGCAGGGTTCCCAGATACGCAGTATTTT.

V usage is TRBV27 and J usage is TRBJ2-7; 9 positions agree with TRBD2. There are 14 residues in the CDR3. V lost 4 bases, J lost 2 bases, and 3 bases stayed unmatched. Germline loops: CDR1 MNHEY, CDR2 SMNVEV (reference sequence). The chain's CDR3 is CASSSGGRAYEQYF. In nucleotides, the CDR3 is TGTGCCAGCAGTTCGGGCGGGAGGGCCTACGAGCAGTACTTC.

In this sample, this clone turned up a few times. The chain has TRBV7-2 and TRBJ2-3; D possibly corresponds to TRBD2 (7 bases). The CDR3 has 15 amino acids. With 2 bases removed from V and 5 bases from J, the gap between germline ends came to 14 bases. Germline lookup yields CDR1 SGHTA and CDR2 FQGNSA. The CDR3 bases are TGTGCCAGCAGCTTAAGGGGGGGACCCGGAGATACGCAGTATTTT. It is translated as CASSLRGGPGDTQYF.

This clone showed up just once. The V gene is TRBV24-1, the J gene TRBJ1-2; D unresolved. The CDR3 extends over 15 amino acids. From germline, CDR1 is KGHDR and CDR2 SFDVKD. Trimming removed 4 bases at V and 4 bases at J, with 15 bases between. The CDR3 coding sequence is TGTGCCACCAGTGACCCCTTGACCCGGAGCTATGGCTACACCTTC. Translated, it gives CATSDPLTRSYGYTF.

CDR3 amino acids: CASRGEGWSAPLHF. In DNA form, the CDR3 reads TGTGCCAGCAGAGGGGAGGGGTGGTCGGCACCCCTCCACTTT. V is TRBV7-6 and J is TRBJ1-6; tentative D call: TRBD1 (5 bases). This CDR3 is built from 14 residues. Germline V gene lookup returns CDR1 SGHVS and CDR2 FNYEAQ. The V gene lost 6 bases and the J gene lost 11 bases, with 17 bases spanning the gap.

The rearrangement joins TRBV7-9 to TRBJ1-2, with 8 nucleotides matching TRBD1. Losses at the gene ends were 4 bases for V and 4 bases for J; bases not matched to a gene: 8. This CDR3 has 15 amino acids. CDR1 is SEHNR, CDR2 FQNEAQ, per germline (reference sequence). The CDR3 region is CASSSADRVFYGYTF. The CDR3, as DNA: TGTGCCAGCAGCTCCGCGGACAGGGTTTTCTATGGCTACACCTTC.

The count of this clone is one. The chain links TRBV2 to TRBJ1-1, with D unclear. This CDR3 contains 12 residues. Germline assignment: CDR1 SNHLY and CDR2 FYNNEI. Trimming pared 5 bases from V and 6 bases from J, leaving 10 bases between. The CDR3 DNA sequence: TGTGCCAGCAGTCCTGCGCTCGCTGAAGCTTTCTTT. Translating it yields CASSPALAEAFF.

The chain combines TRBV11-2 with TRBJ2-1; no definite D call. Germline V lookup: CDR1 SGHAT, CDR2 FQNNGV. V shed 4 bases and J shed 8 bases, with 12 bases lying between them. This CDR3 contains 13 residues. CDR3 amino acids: CASSSSLLDEQFF. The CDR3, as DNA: TGTGCCAGCAGCTCTAGTCTCTTGGATGAGCAGTTCTTC.